A single sample is the source of the 26 T cell receptor beta chains below, sequenced in a study of shared clonotypes between healthy human individuals. Positive CCR7 selection of CD45RO-negative cells yielded the naive CD8 cells, and terminally differentiated effector memory CD45RA+ cells were excluded. Clones were read by immunoSEQ multiplex PCR, and TCRdb kept only the in-frame ones, dropping some. The sample consists of about 1,800,000 clones, over 85% of them appearing once. Sequenced material: naive CD8+ T cells sorted from blood. These receptors all stem from a man between 18 and 29 years old in good health.

The rearrangement joins TRBV5-1 to TRBJ2-2; D gene uncertain. This CDR3 is 19 amino acids long. The V end was cut by 0 bases, the J end by 4 bases, with 22 bases between. Per the germline V gene, CDR1 is SGHRS and CDR2 is YFSETQ. The CDR3 nucleotides read TGCGCCAGCAGCTTGGGGCCGGGTTCCGAGCATATATTCACCGGGGAGCTGTTTTTT. This sequence encodes CASSLGPGSEHIFTGELFF.

The chain employs TRBV21-1 and TRBJ2-5; the tabulated D call, TRBD1, remains unverified against the DNA. TRBV21-1 has pseudogene status. The CDR3 runs to 15 residues. The DNA of the CDR3 is TGTGCCAGCAGCAATTCGCACAGGGCCCAAGAGACCCAGTACTTC. It translates to CASSNSHRAQETQYF.

About this clone: The sample holds other DNA sequences that translate to the same CDR3. The chain uses TRBV2 and TRBJ1-1, with D hard to call. CDR1 is SNHLY and CDR2 is FYNNEI in the germline V gene. The CDR3 runs to 10 residues. Trimming cost V 6 bases and J 7 bases, with 6 bases left between them. In DNA form, the CDR3 reads TGTGCCAGCAGCGGGATTGAAGCTTTCTTT. This translates into CASSGIEAFF.

This CDR3 is CASSKEGGTYEQYF. The CDR3 bases are TGTGCCAGCAGCAAAGAAGGGGGAACCTACGAGCAGTACTTC. This chain uses TRBV7-2 with TRBJ2-7; possibly TRBD1 for D (6 bases). V lost 5 bases and J lost 2, with 13 bases in between. CDR3 length: 14 residues. Germline CDR1 is SGHTA and CDR2 is FQGNSA.

J is TRBJ1-2 and V is TRBV19; D unresolved. The germline gives CDR1 LNHDA, CDR2 SQIVND (reference sequence). The CDR3 has 13 residues. Trimming stripped 5 bases from V and 2 bases from J, with 9 bases between. The CDR3 region has the DNA TGTGCCAGTAGTCCGAGCAGCAACTATGGCTACACCTTC. Protein: CASSPSSNYGYTF.

This chain uses TRBV4-1 with TRBJ2-2; D not resolved. The germline V gene has CDR1 MGHRA and CDR2 YSYEKL. The CDR3 consists of 14 residues. The ends were cut back, 1 base at V and 8 bases at J, with 11 bases in the middle. The CDR3 protein is CASSQGLALGELFF. The CDR3 DNA is TGCGCCAGCAGCCAAGGCTTGGCGCTTGGGGAGCTGTTTTTT.

This chain uses TRBV9 with TRBJ2-3, with D tentatively TRBD2 (5 bases). The CDR3 totals 15 residues. With 0 bases removed from V and 2 bases from J, the gap between germline ends came to 10 bases. CDR1 and CDR2 from the germline V gene are SGDLS and YYNGEE. CDR3 amino acids: CASSVVIDYTDTQYF. The CDR3 DNA is TGTGCCAGCAGCGTAGTTATCGACTACACAGATACGCAGTATTTT.

Regarding this clone: The same CDR3 arises from other DNA sequences in this sample as well. The chain is built from TRBV4-1 and TRBJ2-2, with D possibly TRBD1 on 5 matching bases. Trimming left V 1 base short and J 7 bases short, with 7 bases between. The germline CDR1 and CDR2 sequences are MGHRA and YSYEKL. The CDR3 length is 13 residues. CDR3 sequence reads: CASSQGQGGELFF. The CDR3 DNA is TGCGCCAGCAGCCAAGGTCAGGGCGGGGAGCTGTTTTTT.

This chain links TRBV6-5 with TRBJ1-2, with D tentatively TRBD1 (5 bases). V lost 0 bases and J lost 5, with 16 bases in between. Germline V CDR1 and CDR2: MNHEY, SVGAGI. This CDR3 region has 16 residues. CDR3 loop: CASSYSVGHRSYGYTF. CDR3 sequence (DNA): TGTGCCAGCAGTTACTCGGTCGGTCACAGGTCTTATGGCTACACCTTC.

Of note for this clone: Germline is not matched at one junction end, which may reflect a read error. CDR3 protein: CASRLGPGDYYEQYF. CDR3 DNA: TGCGCCAGCAGGTTGGGACCGGGCGACTACTACGAGCAGTACTTC. The chain has TRBV5-1 and TRBJ2-7; D may correspond to TRBD1 or TRBD2 (5 bases each). Germline V gene data show CDR1 as SGHRS and CDR2 as YFSETQ. The length of the CDR3 is 15 residues.

V usage is TRBV30 and J usage is TRBJ2-7; TRBD2 matches 10 bases. In germline, CDR1 is GTSNPN, CDR2 SVGIG (reference sequence). This CDR3 is built from 13 residues. The V gene end was trimmed by 5 bases and the J gene end by 4 bases; junction bases not matched to a gene: 5. The CDR3: CAWASGSGYEQYF. The CDR3 nucleotides read TGTGCCTGGGCTAGCGGGAGCGGGTACGAGCAGTACTTC.

The chain recombines TRBV14 with TRBJ2-5, with 7 bases aligning to TRBD1. Germline CDR1 and CDR2: SGHDN and FVKESK. The CDR3 loop spans 12 amino acids. The V gene end was trimmed by 3 bases and the J gene end by 12 bases; junction bases not matched to a gene: 7. CDR3 nucleotide sequence: TGTGCCAGCAGCCAGATCGCGGACAGGAAGTACTTC. Its translation is CASSQIADRKYF.

This chain joins TRBV5-4 and TRBJ1-1, with 12 nucleotides matching TRBD1. The CDR3 totals 20 residues. J gave up 5 bases and V 4 bases, and 21 bases lay outside the gene matches. From germline, CDR1 is SGHNT and CDR2 YYREEE (reference sequence). The CDR3 is CASSTPGQGADLPDHTEAFF. As DNA, the CDR3 is TGTGCCAGCAGCACGCCGGGACAGGGGGCTGACTTGCCCGATCATACTGAAGCTTTCTTT.

The rearrangement joins TRBV9 to TRBJ2-2; the D gene could be TRBD1 or TRBD2 (6 bases each). The V gene lost 4 bases and the J gene lost 5 bases, with 12 bases spanning the gap. Germline V CDR1 and CDR2: SGDLS, YYNGEE. The CDR3 totals 14 residues. This CDR3 reads CASSRGHDTGELFF. The CDR3, as DNA: TGTGCCAGCAGCCGGGGGCACGATACCGGGGAGCTGTTTTTT.

The rearrangement links TRBV30 to TRBJ2-1; possible D gene TRBD2, 6 bases. The V gene's germline CDR1 is GTSNPN and CDR2 SVGIG (reference sequence). V lost 1 base, J lost 10 bases, and 11 bases lay in between. The CDR3 consists of 12 residues. CDR3 DNA: TGTGCCTGGAGTGGTGCGGGAAAGGAGCAGTTCTTC. It is translated as CAWSGAGKEQFF.

The chain is built from TRBV27 and TRBJ1-2; TRBD1 matches at 7 bases. The CDR3 has 14 residues. J was trimmed by 2 bases and V by 4 bases; bases with no gene match: 4. Germline V CDR1 and CDR2: MNHEY, SMNVEV (reference sequence). Written as DNA, the CDR3 is TGTGCCAGCAGTTCCAGACAGGGCAACTATGGCTACACCTTC. This sequence encodes CASSSRQGNYGYTF.

The chain uses TRBV4-1 and TRBJ2-3; possible D gene TRBD2, 6 bases. Trimming stripped 1 base from V and 0 bases from J, with 14 bases between. CDR1 and CDR2 from the germline V gene are MGHRA and YSYEKL. The CDR3 covers 17 residues. The CDR3 DNA sequence: TGCGCCAGCAGCCAAGCTACTAGCCTCACTAGCACAGATACGCAGTATTTT. Protein sequence: CASSQATSLTSTDTQYF.

The count of this clone is one. The gene calls are TRBV21-1 and TRBJ1-1. TRBV21-1 is a known pseudogene. CDR3 size: 15 residues. CDR3 in amino acids: CASSKGRGNNTEAFF. As DNA, the CDR3 is TGTGCCAGCAGCAAAGGGAGAGGGAACAACACTGAAGCTTTCTTT.

The V gene is TRBV6-5, the J gene TRBJ1-1; perhaps TRBD1 as D (5 bases). V was trimmed by 2 bases and J by 1 base, leaving 8 bases between them. This CDR3 is built from 14 residues. Germline V gene lookup returns CDR1 MNHEY and CDR2 SVGAGI. The CDR3 loop is CASSYEGRNTEAFF. The DNA of the CDR3 is TGTGCCAGCAGTTACGAGGGGCGGAACACTGAAGCTTTCTTT.

V gene TRBV5-6 combines with J gene TRBJ2-7, with D possibly being TRBD1 (7 bases). This CDR3 contains 14 residues. Trimming shortened V by 2 bases and J by 3 bases, and 12 bases separated the two germline ends. Germline V gene sequence: CDR1 SGHDT, CDR2 YYEEEE. The CDR3 is CASSFQGGNYEQYF. DNA for the CDR3: TGTGCCAGCAGCTTCCAGGGGGGAAACTACGAGCAGTACTTC. Full variable domain (missing parts from reference TRBV5-6 and TRBJ2-7): DAGVTQSPTHLIKTRGQQVTLRCSPKSGHDTVSWYQQALGQGPQFIFQYYEEEERQRGNFPDRFSGHQFPNYSSELNVNALLLGDSALYLCASSFQGGNYEQYFGPGTRLTVT.

Notes on this clone: An end of the junction differs from the germline gene, which may be a read error. Additional DNA sequences in this sample encode the identical CDR3. This chain links TRBV7-9 with TRBJ2-3; D gene unclear. The germline V gene encodes CDR1 SEHNR and CDR2 FQNEAQ (reference sequence). The CDR3 consists of 13 residues. The CDR3 sequence is CASRLDRTDTQYF. CDR3 nucleotide sequence: TGTGCCAGCAGGTTAGACCGCACAGATACGCAGTATTTT.

The chain couples TRBV7-8 to TRBJ2-1; perhaps TRBD1 as D (5 bases). The CDR3 extends over 12 amino acids. Trimming left V 5 bases short and J 8 bases short, with 10 bases between. CDR1 is SGHVS and CDR2 is FQNEAQ in the germline V gene. The DNA for the CDR3 is TGTGCCAGCAGCCTCGACAGTGATGAGCAGTTCTTC. It specifies CASSLDSDEQFF.

The chain links TRBV2 to TRBJ2-7; the D call may be TRBD1 or TRBD2 (5 bases each). The length of the CDR3 is 13 residues. The germline gives CDR1 SNHLY, CDR2 FYNNEI. The germline V and J ends were trimmed by 3 bases and 3 bases, with 9 bases remaining between them. CDR3 in amino acids: CASSEGPHYEQYF. The CDR3 nucleotides are TGTGCCAGCAGTGAGGGACCTCACTACGAGCAGTACTTC.

The chain uses TRBV6-8 and TRBJ2-1; D ambiguous. This CDR3 region has 16 residues. Germline V lookup: CDR1 MNHGY, CDR2 SAAAGT. V lost 0 bases, J lost 1 base, and 10 bases lay in between. The CDR3, as DNA: TGTGCCAGCAGTTACTCGAGTCCGATTTCCTACAATGAGCAGTTCTTC. It yields the protein CASSYSSPISYNEQFF.

This chain connects TRBV5-1 to TRBJ2-3; TRBD2 matches at 9 bases. The trim removed 0 bases at V and 6 bases at J, leaving 5 bases unmatched. Per germline, CDR1 SGHRS and CDR2 YFSETQ. The CDR3 length is 15 residues. CDR3 DNA: TGCGCCAGCAGCTTGGTAGCGGGGGCGCAGGATACGCAGTATTTT. It yields the protein CASSLVAGAQDTQYF.

This chain joins TRBV11-2 and TRBJ2-7, with D perhaps being TRBD1 or TRBD2 (5 bases each). V was shortened by 3 bases and J by 1 base, with 16 bases between the two germline ends. The CDR3 contains 16 residues. CDR1 and CDR2 (germline): SGHAT, FQNNGV. Here the CDR3 DNA reads TGTGCCAGCAGCTTCTTACTTCGGGGCCCTTCCTACGAGCAGTACTTC. Encoded protein: CASSFLLRGPSYEQYF.